The clone carrying this TCR beta chain was detected only a few times. CDR3 length: 16 residues. Germline V gene sequence: CDR1 SGHNT, CDR2 YYREEE (reference sequence). V gave up 4 bases and J gave up 0 bases, with 17 bases separating them. The data were obtained in a study of cytomegalovirus exposure and HLA in healthy donors. PCR was performed using 60 Vbeta and 13 Jbeta primers. Libraries were prepared by immunoSEQ multiplex PCR; TCRdb keeps only in-frame clonotypes and omits some of them. The sample records some 110,000 clones, more than 60% being singletons. The receptor comes from an older woman in good health and CMV-seropositive. Sequenced sample: PBMCs. The chain is built from TRBV5-4 and TRBJ2-7; possible D gene TRBD2, 5 bases. The CDR3 DNA follows: TGTGCCAGCAGCCCTAAAAGGACTTCTAACTCCTACGAGCAGTACTTC. As protein: CASSPKRTSNSYEQYF.